These T cell receptor beta chains were read from a single sample in a study of T cells in Graves' hyperthyroidism and ophthalmopathy. TCRdb itself ran the multiplex PCR reads through MiXCR, one entry per CDR3 protein. Of about 380,000 distinct CDR3 sequences in the sample, about 18% were seen once. Sequenced: blood. Receptors were obtained from a young man with Graves' ophthalmopathy. Each CDR3 is given with its conserved first and last residue. A D gene is named only where the DNA matches it firmly. Some rows have no size entry. The others give once, few or many, or a class for an expanded clone.

J: TRBJ2-5
size: few
V: TRBV7-2
D: .
DNA: TGTGCCAGCAGCTTTGGCTCCTCGGAGACCCAGTACTTC
CDR3: CASSFGSSETQYF

J: TRBJ1-1
size: many
V: TRBV2
D: .
DNA: TGTGCCAGCACCAGGAGGAACACTGAAGCTTTCTTT
CDR3: CASTRRNTEAFF

J: TRBJ1-1
size: many
V: TRBV5-1
D: .
DNA: TGCGCCAGCAGCTTGGCCCGGGGGAACACTGAAGCTTTCTTT
CDR3: CASSLARGNTEAFF

J: TRBJ2-7
size: few
V: TRBV11-3
D: .
DNA: TGTGCCAGCAGCTTTCGGGACGGTTCGGCCGAGCAGTACTTC
CDR3: CASSFRDGSAEQYF

J: TRBJ2-6
size: .
V: TRBV27
D: .
DNA: TGTGCCAGCGGTTTTTATGGACAAAACTCTGGGGCCAACGTCCTGACTTTC
CDR3: CASGFYGQNSGANVLTF

J: TRBJ2-1
size: .
V: TRBV20-1
D: .
DNA: TGCAGTGTTGTAACAGTCGAGCAGTTCTTC
CDR3: CSVVTVEQFF

J: TRBJ1-2
size: many
V: TRBV3-1
D: TRBD1
DNA: TGTGCCAGCCGCCGGGACAGGGGGCGGGGCTACACCTTC
CDR3: CASRRDRGRGYTF

J: TRBJ2-2
size: .
V: TRBV25-1
D: .
DNA: TGTGCCAGCAGTGAATCCAGAATGAACACCGGGGAGCTGTTTTTT
CDR3: CASSESRMNTGELFF

J: TRBJ2-7
size: few
V: TRBV6-9
D: .
DNA: TGTGCCAGCAGTTACACTCAGGGGTGGGGCGAGCAGTACTTC
CDR3: CASSYTQGWGEQYF

J: TRBJ1-3
size: .
V: TRBV28
D: .
DNA: TGTGCCAGCAGTTTGAGTCTCTCCATATATTTT
CDR3: CASSLSLSIYF

J: TRBJ2-1
size: many
V: TRBV7-8
D: .
DNA: TGTGCCAGCAGCCCCGTAGCCGGGAAGAACAATGAGCAGTTCTTC
CDR3: CASSPVAGKNNEQFF

J: TRBJ1-5
size: .
V: TRBV19
D: .
DNA: TGTGCCAGTAGTATAGTTGTAGAGGGGGTTTCGCTGTCCGGGACAAGCAATCAGCCCCAGCATTTT
CDR3: CASSIVVEGVSLSGTSNQPQHF

J: TRBJ2-7
size: many
V: TRBV7-2
D: .
DNA: TGTGCCAGCAGCTTAGATGGGGGGCGTTACTACGAGCAGTACTTC
CDR3: CASSLDGGRYYEQYF

J: TRBJ2-5
size: many
V: TRBV27
D: .
DNA: TGTGCCAGCAGTTTAAGAGCGTCTCTAGGCGGAGAGACCCAGTACTTC
CDR3: CASSLRASLGGETQYF

J: TRBJ1-1
size: .
V: TRBV7-6
D: TRBD1
DNA: TGTGCCAGCAGCTGGGGACAGGGGGCACGAACTGAAGCTTTCTTT
CDR3: CASSWGQGARTEAFF

J: TRBJ1-3
size: many
V: TRBV12-3/TRBV12-4
D: .
DNA: TGTGCCAGCAGTTGGGGACGTCCTGGAAACACCATATATTTT
CDR3: CASSWGRPGNTIYF

J: TRBJ2-3
size: .
V: TRBV11-2
D: .
DNA: TGTGCCAGCAGCTTAGATGAAGCACACACATATACGCAGTATTTT
CDR3: CASSLDEAHTYTQYF

J: TRBJ2-5
size: .
V: TRBV3-1
D: TRBD2
DNA: TGTGCCAGCAGCCAAGAGAGGCTAGCGGGAATCGAGACCCAGTACTTC
CDR3: CASSQERLAGIETQYF

J: TRBJ1-6
size: many
V: TRBV7-6
D: .
DNA: TGTGCCAGCAGCTTAGCGCGGGGGGGAGAGTCACCCCTCCACTTT
CDR3: CASSLARGGESPLHF

J: TRBJ1-2
size: .
V: TRBV2
D: TRBD1
DNA: TGTGCCAGCAGGGTAGGGACAGGCCGGGCTGGCTACACCTTC
CDR3: CASRVGTGRAGYTF

J: TRBJ1-2
size: .
V: TRBV6-4
D: TRBD1
DNA: TGTGCCAGCAGTTACGACAGACAGGGCACCTATGGCTACACCTTC
CDR3: CASSYDRQGTYGYTF

J: TRBJ1-1
size: .
V: TRBV20-1
D: TRBD1
DNA: TGCAGTGCTCCGACAGGGAGGAACACTGAAGCTTTCTTT
CDR3: CSAPTGRNTEAFF

J: TRBJ2-1
size: many
V: TRBV7-9
D: TRBD1
DNA: TGTGCCAGCAGCCTCCCGGACAGGGGTGACAATGAGCAGTTCTTC
CDR3: CASSLPDRGDNEQFF

J: TRBJ1-1
size: many
V: TRBV2
D: .
DNA: TGTGCCAGCGGACGGTGGGTCGGAAACACTGAAGCTTTCTTT
CDR3: CASGRWVGNTEAFF

J: TRBJ2-5
size: few
V: TRBV5-1
D: TRBD2
DNA: TGCGCCAGCAGCGTCGCTAGCGGGGGGATTCAAGAGACCCAGTACTTC
CDR3: CASSVASGGIQETQYF

J: TRBJ1-1
size: .
V: TRBV2
D: TRBD1
DNA: TGTGCCAGCAGCGCCCACCGGGACAGGGGGGCCCCTGAAGCTTTCTTT
CDR3: CASSAHRDRGAPEAFF

J: TRBJ1-2
size: many
V: TRBV5-6
D: TRBD1
DNA: TGTGCCAGCAGCTCTCGGGACAGGGGATGGTATGGATATGGCTACACCTTC
CDR3: CASSSRDRGWYGYGYTF

J: TRBJ2-1
size: many
V: TRBV12-3/TRBV12-4
D: TRBD1
DNA: TGTGCCAGCAGTCCCAGGCAGACAGGGGATCCCTACAATGAGCAGTTCTTC
CDR3: CASSPRQTGDPYNEQFF

J: TRBJ2-7
size: few
V: TRBV5-1
D: .
DNA: TGCGCCAGCAGCCACATTGGGGAAGACGAGCAGTACTTC
CDR3: CASSHIGEDEQYF

J: TRBJ1-3
size: .
V: TRBV6-6
D: .
DNA: TGTGCCAGCAGTTACTCGTACATGTCTTCTGGAAACACCATATATTTT
CDR3: CASSYSYMSSGNTIYF

J: TRBJ2-3
size: many
V: TRBV7-6
D: TRBD1
DNA: TGTGCCAGCAGCTGGACAGGGGAACCCACAGATACGCAGTATTTT
CDR3: CASSWTGEPTDTQYF

J: TRBJ2-1
size: many
V: TRBV13
D: TRBD2
DNA: TGTGCCAGCAGCTTTGGACTAGCGGGGGAAACAATCAATGAGCAGTTCTTC
CDR3: CASSFGLAGETINEQFF

J: TRBJ1-4
size: many
V: TRBV5-1
D: .
DNA: TGCGCCAGCAGCCCAGGGACGGTGTACGAAAAACTGTTTTTT
CDR3: CASSPGTVYEKLFF

J: TRBJ2-3
size: many
V: TRBV7-3
D: TRBD2
DNA: TGTGCCAGCGGCAGGGAGGGCGCAGATACGCAGTATTTT
CDR3: CASGREGADTQYF

J: TRBJ1-2
size: many
V: TRBV28
D: TRBD1
DNA: TGTGCCAGCAGCCGGACAGGGTTCTATGGCTACACCTTC
CDR3: CASSRTGFYGYTF

J: TRBJ1-6
size: many
V: TRBV9
D: .
DNA: TGTGCCAGCAGCGTAGGGGTTGGGTATTCACCCCTCCACTTT
CDR3: CASSVGVGYSPLHF

J: TRBJ2-7
size: few
V: TRBV10-1
D: .
DNA: TGCGCCAGCAGTGAAAGTTTCAACTACGAGCAGTACTTC
CDR3: CASSESFNYEQYF

J: TRBJ1-5
size: many
V: TRBV6-1
D: TRBD1
DNA: TGTGCCAGCAAAACAGGGGGCCAGCCCCAGCATTTT
CDR3: CASKTGGQPQHF

J: TRBJ2-3
size: many
V: TRBV28
D: TRBD2
DNA: TGTGCCAGCACCTCCGGGGGGTTCACAGATACGCAGTATTTT
CDR3: CASTSGGFTDTQYF

J: TRBJ1-5
size: many
V: TRBV2
D: .
DNA: TGTGCCAGCACCCCCCGAGGAGATCAGCCCCAGCATTTT
CDR3: CASTPRGDQPQHF

J: TRBJ1-5
size: many
V: TRBV12-3/TRBV12-4
D: .
DNA: TGTGCCAGCAGTCAAAGCCAGCCCCAGCATTTT
CDR3: CASSQSQPQHF

J: TRBJ2-2
size: many
V: TRBV5-1
D: TRBD1
DNA: TGCGCCAGCAGCACGGGACAGCCTAACACCGGGGAGCTGTTTTTT
CDR3: CASSTGQPNTGELFF

J: TRBJ2-3
size: few
V: TRBV6-5
D: .
DNA: TGTGCCAGCAGTTCCCCAGGCGGGGTCGGTACAGATACGCAGTATTTT
CDR3: CASSSPGGVGTDTQYF

J: TRBJ2-7
size: many
V: TRBV6-1
D: .
DNA: TGTGCCAGCAGTTACAGGGACCCTTACTCCTACGAGCAGTACTTC
CDR3: CASSYRDPYSYEQYF

J: TRBJ1-3
size: few
V: TRBV7-9
D: .
DNA: TGTGCCAGCAGCTCCGTCGCTGGAAACACCATATATTTT
CDR3: CASSSVAGNTIYF

J: TRBJ2-3
size: .
V: TRBV19
D: TRBD2
DNA: TGTGCCAGTACCAGAGGACTAGCGGGGGCCCTTAGCACAGATACGCAGTATTTT
CDR3: CASTRGLAGALSTDTQYF

J: TRBJ2-7
size: few
V: TRBV19
D: TRBD1
DNA: TGTGCCAGTAGAGCGACAGGGGGAACCTACGAGCAGTACTTC
CDR3: CASRATGGTYEQYF

J: TRBJ2-1
size: .
V: TRBV20-1
D: .
DNA: TGCAGTGCAGCCCAATACAGGTTAAATGAGCAGTTCTTC
CDR3: CSAAQYRLNEQFF

J: TRBJ1-5
size: few
V: TRBV7-8
D: .
DNA: TGTGCCAGCAGCTTACGGCGTAGCAATCAGCCCCAGCATTTT
CDR3: CASSLRRSNQPQHF